This T cell receptor (beta chain) is drawn from a study of blood T cell repertoires in COVID-19. A few counts support this clone. The method was immunoSEQ multiplex PCR; TCRdb's version includes in-frame clones alone and lacks a portion of them. The repertoire holds 100,000 to 150,000 clones, 65% to 85% seen once, with approximately 2% in the top ten. The germline V gene has CDR1 SGHRS and CDR2 YFSETQ. CDR3 size: 12 residues. V shed 4 bases and J shed 10 bases, with 14 bases lying between them. This receptor was taken from an older man with acute or convalescent COVID-19. Sequencing was done on a sample of peripheral blood. The rearrangement links TRBV5-1 to TRBJ1-1, with D perhaps matching TRBD1 (6 bases). CDR3 bases: TGCGCCAGCAGCCCTCAGGGGTCGGGAGCTTTCTTT. Translation: CASSPQGSGAFF.